These T cell receptor beta chains were read from a single sample in a study of T cell responses to AZD1222 COVID-19 vaccine. Only in-frame clones appear in the TCRdb table, and some are missing; sequencing was by immunoSEQ multiplex PCR. The data contain some 150,000 clones, roughly 90% of them seen just once; the ten biggest clones take up 5.5% to 6%. The sample in question was peripheral blood, obtained on day 0 of MenACWY control vaccination. The receptors come from an adult in good health. Both conserved end residues are part of each CDR3. Fields, in order: V gene, J gene, clone size, D gene, CDR3 protein, CDR3 DNA. A D gene is named only where the DNA matches it firmly. Part of the rows lack a size; the others show once, few, many or a class for expanded clones.

v_gene: TRBV19
j_gene: TRBJ1-1
abundance: -
d_gene: TRBD1
CDR3aa: CASSPRDRGMATEAFF
CDR3nt: TGTGCCAGTAGTCCCCGGGACAGGGGAATGGCCACTGAAGCTTTCTTT

v_gene: TRBV9
j_gene: TRBJ1-4
abundance: -
d_gene: -
CDR3aa: CASSPQGTTNEKLFF
CDR3nt: TGTGCCAGCAGCCCGCAGGGCACCACTAATGAAAAACTGTTTTTT

v_gene: TRBV6-5
j_gene: TRBJ1-2
abundance: -
d_gene: -
CDR3aa: CASSLGAYGYTF
CDR3nt: TGTGCCAGCAGCCTGGGGGCCTATGGCTACACCTTC

v_gene: TRBV27
j_gene: TRBJ1-3
abundance: -
d_gene: -
CDR3aa: CASSLRWGGSSSGNTIYF
CDR3nt: TGTGCCAGCAGTTTAAGGTGGGGGGGCAGCTCATCTGGAAACACCATATATTTT

v_gene: TRBV4-1
j_gene: TRBJ1-6
abundance: -
d_gene: TRBD1
CDR3aa: CASSSYRQGVHSPLHF
CDR3nt: TGCGCCAGCAGCTCCTACCGACAGGGGGTGCATTCACCCCTCCACTTT

v_gene: TRBV7-3
j_gene: TRBJ2-4
abundance: -
d_gene: -
CDR3aa: CASSPTAENIQYF
CDR3nt: TGTGCCAGCAGCCCCACGGCGGAAAACATTCAGTACTTC

v_gene: TRBV15
j_gene: TRBJ1-1
abundance: once
d_gene: -
CDR3aa: CATSRDLSRNTEAFF
CDR3nt: TGTGCCACCAGCAGAGATCTCTCGAGGAACACTGAAGCTTTCTTT

v_gene: TRBV5-1
j_gene: TRBJ2-2
abundance: -
d_gene: -
CDR3aa: CASSLASGELFF
CDR3nt: TGCGCCAGCAGCTTGGCCTCCGGGGAGCTGTTTTTT

v_gene: TRBV9
j_gene: TRBJ1-2
abundance: -
d_gene: TRBD1
CDR3aa: CASRRDRGAPNYGYTF
CDR3nt: TGTGCCAGCAGGAGGGACAGGGGTGCCCCTAACTATGGCTACACCTTC

v_gene: TRBV5-1
j_gene: TRBJ2-6
abundance: -
d_gene: -
CDR3aa: CASSYDNSGANVLTF
CDR3nt: TGCGCCAGCAGCTACGACAACTCTGGGGCCAACGTCCTGACTTTC

v_gene: TRBV11-3
j_gene: TRBJ1-2
abundance: -
d_gene: TRBD1
CDR3aa: CASSHRDREPPNYGYTF
CDR3nt: TGTGCCAGCAGCCACCGGGACAGGGAGCCCCCTAACTATGGCTACACCTTC

v_gene: TRBV19
j_gene: TRBJ2-4
abundance: -
d_gene: -
CDR3aa: CASSEGDAKNIQYF
CDR3nt: TGTGCCAGTAGTGAGGGGGACGCCAAAAACATTCAGTACTTC

v_gene: TRBV6-1
j_gene: TRBJ2-1
abundance: -
d_gene: TRBD1
CDR3aa: CASSDDRGRYNEQFF
CDR3nt: TGTGCCAGCAGTGACGACAGGGGACGATACAATGAGCAGTTCTTC

v_gene: TRBV5-4
j_gene: TRBJ2-1
abundance: -
d_gene: -
CDR3aa: CASSLGDRDNEQFF
CDR3nt: TGTGCCAGCAGCTTGGGGGACCGCGACAATGAGCAGTTCTTC

v_gene: TRBV5-1
j_gene: TRBJ2-7
abundance: -
d_gene: -
CDR3aa: CASSLDNRRPTKPEQYF
CDR3nt: TGCGCCAGCAGCTTGGATAATAGAAGGCCTACTAAACCCGAGCAGTACTTC

v_gene: TRBV28
j_gene: TRBJ2-7
abundance: -
d_gene: -
CDR3aa: CASSFPTEYEQYF
CDR3nt: TGTGCCAGCAGTTTCCCCACAGAGTACGAGCAGTACTTC

v_gene: TRBV5-5
j_gene: TRBJ2-2
abundance: -
d_gene: TRBD1
CDR3aa: CASSSSTGWGSNTGELFF
CDR3nt: TGTGCCAGCAGCTCTTCGACAGGGTGGGGTTCGAACACCGGGGAGCTGTTTTTT

v_gene: TRBV12-3/TRBV12-4
j_gene: TRBJ2-2
abundance: -
d_gene: -
CDR3aa: CASSLGGTGELFF
CDR3nt: TGTGCCAGCAGTTTAGGGGGAACCGGGGAGCTGTTTTTT

v_gene: TRBV6-5
j_gene: TRBJ1-1
abundance: -
d_gene: -
CDR3aa: CASSTRGGNTEAFF
CDR3nt: TGTGCCAGCAGCACCCGAGGGGGGAACACTGAAGCTTTCTTT

v_gene: TRBV30
j_gene: TRBJ1-2
abundance: -
d_gene: -
CDR3aa: CAWSRHDPGPQNYGYTF
CDR3nt: TGTGCCTGGAGTCGTCACGACCCGGGTCCTCAGAACTATGGCTACACCTTC

v_gene: TRBV6-6
j_gene: TRBJ2-6
abundance: -
d_gene: -
CDR3aa: CASSSIQGGANVLTF
CDR3nt: TGTGCCAGCAGTTCCATACAGGGAGGGGCCAACGTCCTGACTTTC

v_gene: TRBV12-3/TRBV12-4
j_gene: TRBJ1-1
abundance: -
d_gene: -
CDR3aa: CASSFDRNTEAFF
CDR3nt: TGTGCCAGCAGTTTCGACAGGAACACTGAAGCTTTCTTT

v_gene: TRBV19
j_gene: TRBJ1-6
abundance: -
d_gene: -
CDR3aa: CASTPGRGGGNSPLHF
CDR3nt: TGTGCCAGTACCCCGGGGAGGGGCGGAGGGAATTCACCCCTCCACTTT

v_gene: TRBV6-6
j_gene: TRBJ1-1
abundance: -
d_gene: -
CDR3aa: CASSYVKGRYTEAFF
CDR3nt: TGTGCCAGCAGTTACGTAAAGGGGAGGTACACTGAAGCTTTCTTT

v_gene: TRBV11-2
j_gene: TRBJ1-5
abundance: -
d_gene: -
CDR3aa: CASSPTANQPQHF
CDR3nt: TGTGCCAGCAGCCCGACAGCAAATCAGCCCCAGCATTTT

v_gene: TRBV6-5
j_gene: TRBJ1-1
abundance: -
d_gene: -
CDR3aa: CASSSLGGNTEAFF
CDR3nt: TGTGCCAGCAGCTCCCTTGGGGGTAACACTGAAGCTTTCTTT

v_gene: TRBV6-2/TRBV6-3
j_gene: TRBJ2-1
abundance: -
d_gene: TRBD2
CDR3aa: CASSLTSGRINEQFF
CDR3nt: TGTGCCAGCAGTCTAACTAGCGGGAGGATCAATGAGCAGTTCTTC

v_gene: TRBV10-3
j_gene: TRBJ2-1
abundance: -
d_gene: -
CDR3aa: CAISGPVANEQFF
CDR3nt: TGTGCCATCAGTGGGCCTGTGGCCAATGAGCAGTTCTTC

v_gene: TRBV5-6
j_gene: TRBJ1-6
abundance: -
d_gene: TRBD1
CDR3aa: CASSQDRGGSPLHF
CDR3nt: TGTGCCAGCAGCCAAGACAGGGGAGGTTCACCCCTCCACTTT

v_gene: TRBV18
j_gene: TRBJ2-6
abundance: -
d_gene: TRBD1
CDR3aa: CASSPEETGGSDGANVLTF
CDR3nt: TGTGCCAGCTCACCTGAAGAGACAGGGGGATCGGATGGGGCCAACGTCCTGACTTTC

v_gene: TRBV29-1
j_gene: TRBJ2-2
abundance: -
d_gene: TRBD1
CDR3aa: CSVRQGSTGELFF
CDR3nt: TGCAGCGTTCGACAGGGAAGCACCGGGGAGCTGTTTTTT

v_gene: TRBV7-8
j_gene: TRBJ2-5
abundance: -
d_gene: TRBD2
CDR3aa: CASSLARLAAARETQYF
CDR3nt: TGTGCCAGCAGCTTAGCGAGACTAGCGGCGGCCAGAGAGACCCAGTACTTC

v_gene: TRBV24-1
j_gene: TRBJ1-3
abundance: -
d_gene: TRBD1
CDR3aa: CATSDPRTGGNTIYF
CDR3nt: TGTGCCACCAGTGATCCCAGGACAGGGGGAAACACCATATATTTT

v_gene: TRBV5-1
j_gene: TRBJ1-3
abundance: -
d_gene: -
CDR3aa: CASSAGTFSGNTIYF
CDR3nt: TGCGCCAGCAGCGCTGGGACCTTCTCTGGAAACACCATATATTTT

v_gene: TRBV24-1
j_gene: TRBJ1-5
abundance: -
d_gene: -
CDR3aa: CATSDFLTQRSNQPQHF
CDR3nt: TGTGCCACCAGTGATTTTCTGACACAAAGGAGCAATCAGCCCCAGCATTTT

v_gene: TRBV5-1
j_gene: TRBJ1-2
abundance: once
d_gene: TRBD1
CDR3aa: CASSLDGQGGKGYTF
CDR3nt: TGCGCCAGCAGCTTGGATGGACAGGGAGGGAAAGGCTACACCTTC

v_gene: TRBV24-1
j_gene: TRBJ2-1
abundance: -
d_gene: TRBD2
CDR3aa: CATSAGLAGIYNEQFF
CDR3nt: TGTGCCACCAGTGCTGGACTAGCGGGAATCTACAATGAGCAGTTCTTC

v_gene: TRBV20-1
j_gene: TRBJ2-2
abundance: few
d_gene: -
CDR3aa: CSASPSGPNTGELFF
CDR3nt: TGCAGTGCTAGTCCCAGCGGACCAAACACCGGGGAGCTGTTTTTT

v_gene: TRBV29-1
j_gene: TRBJ2-1
abundance: -
d_gene: -
CDR3aa: CSASKGSEQFF
CDR3nt: TGCAGCGCCTCTAAAGGCTCCGAGCAGTTCTTC

v_gene: TRBV19
j_gene: TRBJ1-5
abundance: -
d_gene: -
CDR3aa: CASSRAGGRGNQPQHF
CDR3nt: TGTGCCAGTAGTCGGGCGGGGGGAAGGGGCAATCAGCCCCAGCATTTT

v_gene: TRBV7-9
j_gene: TRBJ1-2
abundance: -
d_gene: TRBD1
CDR3aa: CASSLGDRTNYGYTF
CDR3nt: TGTGCCAGCAGCTTGGGGGACAGGACTAACTATGGCTACACCTTC

v_gene: TRBV14
j_gene: TRBJ2-1
abundance: -
d_gene: TRBD1
CDR3aa: CASSQVDRRGNEQFF
CDR3nt: TGTGCCAGCAGCCAAGTGGACAGGCGAGGCAATGAGCAGTTCTTC

v_gene: TRBV10-3
j_gene: TRBJ2-1
abundance: -
d_gene: -
CDR3aa: CAISEMAIEQFF
CDR3nt: TGTGCCATCAGTGAGATGGCTATTGAGCAGTTCTTC

v_gene: TRBV20-1
j_gene: TRBJ1-1
abundance: few
d_gene: -
CDR3aa: CSARIGVEAFF
CDR3nt: TGCAGTGCTAGAATCGGGGTTGAAGCTTTCTTT

v_gene: TRBV6-2/TRBV6-3
j_gene: TRBJ2-7
abundance: -
d_gene: TRBD2
CDR3aa: CASSYAGLAANSYEQYF
CDR3nt: TGTGCCAGCAGTTACGCCGGACTAGCGGCCAACTCCTACGAGCAGTACTTC

v_gene: TRBV6-5
j_gene: TRBJ1-2
abundance: many
d_gene: -
CDR3aa: CASGPGSKVYGYTF
CDR3nt: TGTGCCAGCGGACCAGGGTCGAAGGTCTATGGCTACACCTTC

v_gene: TRBV11-2
j_gene: TRBJ2-4
abundance: -
d_gene: -
CDR3aa: CASSPHSGPKNIQYF
CDR3nt: TGTGCCAGCAGCCCCCATAGCGGCCCCAAAAACATTCAGTACTTC

v_gene: TRBV19
j_gene: TRBJ1-3
abundance: -
d_gene: -
CDR3aa: CASSIRGRISGNTIYF
CDR3nt: TGTGCCAGTAGCATCCGAGGACGGATCTCTGGAAACACCATATATTTT

v_gene: TRBV6-5
j_gene: TRBJ1-6
abundance: -
d_gene: -
CDR3aa: CASSKNRDSPLHF
CDR3nt: TGTGCCAGCAGTAAGAACAGGGATTCACCCCTCCACTTT

v_gene: TRBV7-9
j_gene: TRBJ2-7
abundance: once
d_gene: -
CDR3aa: CASSLESYEQYF
CDR3nt: TGTGCCAGCAGCCTAGAGTCCTACGAGCAGTACTTC

v_gene: TRBV5-1
j_gene: TRBJ1-5
abundance: -
d_gene: -
CDR3aa: CASRVGASGNQPQHF
CDR3nt: TGCGCCAGCAGGGTAGGGGCATCGGGTAATCAGCCCCAGCATTTT

v_gene: TRBV13
j_gene: TRBJ2-1
abundance: -
d_gene: TRBD2
CDR3aa: CASSPGASGSYNEQFF
CDR3nt: TGTGCCAGCAGCCCCGGGGCCAGCGGGAGTTACAATGAGCAGTTCTTC

v_gene: TRBV9
j_gene: TRBJ1-5
abundance: -
d_gene: TRBD1
CDR3aa: CASSRQGINQPQHF
CDR3nt: TGTGCCAGCAGTCGACAGGGAATCAATCAGCCCCAGCATTTT